The clone carrying this T cell receptor beta chain was found many times. Its specificity is not known. This entry comes from a study of read filtering for tumor transcriptome and immune sequencing. The wider study: Whole-transcriptome libraries were prepared after DNase treatment.

From roughly 390 ng of RNA, a library with molecular barcoded alpha/delta and beta/gamma adaptors was made. Via MiXCR, TCRdb re-called the reads, giving one row per CDR3 protein. Of fewer than 35,000 distinct CDR3 sequences in the sample, roughly 20% were seen once. Study-level findings and limits: Single-read clonotypes: about 82% of IR-seq clonotypes (roughly 3.5% of reads), around three quarters of RNA-seq clonotypes (nearly 45% of reads). Dropping single-read clonotypes raised IR-seq and RNA-seq shared-clonotype correlation. The sorted CD138-negative fraction was a mixed bone marrow immune population, not purified T cells.

The CDR3 spans 15 residues. The ends were cut back, 2 bases at V and 6 bases at J, with 15 bases in the middle. This clonotype was sampled from a donor aged 40 or over with multiple myeloma. The sample was a population of CD138-negative cells sorted from bone marrow. The chain recombines TRBV12-3 or TRBV12-4 with TRBJ2-3; possible D gene TRBD2, 6 bases. The CDR3, as DNA: TGTGCCAGCAGTTTAAGGCGGGGAGGTACGGATACGCAGTATTTT. Amino acid sequence: CASSLRRGGTDTQYF.